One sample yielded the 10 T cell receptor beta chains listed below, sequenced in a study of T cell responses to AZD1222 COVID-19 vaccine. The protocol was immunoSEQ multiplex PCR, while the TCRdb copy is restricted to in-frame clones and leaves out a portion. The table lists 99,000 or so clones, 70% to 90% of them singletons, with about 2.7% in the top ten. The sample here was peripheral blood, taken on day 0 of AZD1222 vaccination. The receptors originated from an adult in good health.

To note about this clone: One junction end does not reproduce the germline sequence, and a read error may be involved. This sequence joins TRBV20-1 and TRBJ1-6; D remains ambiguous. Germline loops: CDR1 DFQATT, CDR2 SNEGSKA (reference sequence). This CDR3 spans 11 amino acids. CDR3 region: CSVRNNSPLHF. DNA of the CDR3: TGCAGTGTTAGAAACAATTCACCCCTCCACTTT.

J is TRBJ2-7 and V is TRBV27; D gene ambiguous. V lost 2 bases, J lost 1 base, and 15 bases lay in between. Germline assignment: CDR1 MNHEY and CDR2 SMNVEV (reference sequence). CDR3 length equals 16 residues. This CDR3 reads CASSLAAHSSSYEQYF. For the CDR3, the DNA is TGTGCCAGCAGTTTAGCGGCACACAGCTCGTCCTACGAGCAGTACTTC.

The CDR3 bases are TGTGCCAGCAGCTTAATCTCACAGGAAGCTTTCTTT. Its translation: CASSLISQEAFF. The chain has TRBV7-9 and TRBJ1-1; D is uncertain. CDR3 size: 12 residues. Germline V gene sequence: CDR1 SEHNR, CDR2 FQNEAQ (reference sequence). Trimming pared 2 bases from V and 8 bases from J, leaving 9 bases between.

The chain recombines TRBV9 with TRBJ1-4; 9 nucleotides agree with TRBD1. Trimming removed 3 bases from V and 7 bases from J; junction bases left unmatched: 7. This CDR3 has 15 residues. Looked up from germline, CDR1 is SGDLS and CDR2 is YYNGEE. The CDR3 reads CASSATGGFGEKLFF. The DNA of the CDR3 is TGTGCCAGCAGCGCCACAGGGGGCTTCGGTGAAAAACTGTTTTTT.

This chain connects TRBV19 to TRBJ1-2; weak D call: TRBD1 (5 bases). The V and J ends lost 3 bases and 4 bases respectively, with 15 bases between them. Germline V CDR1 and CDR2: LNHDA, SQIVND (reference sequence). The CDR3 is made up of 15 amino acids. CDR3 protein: CASSIILGPSYGYTF. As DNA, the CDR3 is TGTGCCAGTAGTATTATACTGGGACCGTCCTATGGCTACACCTTC. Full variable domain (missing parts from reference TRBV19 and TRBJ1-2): DGGITQSPKYLFRKEGQNVTLSCEQNLNHDAMYWYRQDPGQGLRLIYYSQIVNDFQKGDIAEGYSVSREKKESFPLTVTSAQKNPTAFYLCASSIILGPSYGYTFGSGTRLTVV.

The CDR3 here is CASAEVPETQYF. For the CDR3, the DNA is TGTGCCAGCGCGGAGGTGCCAGAGACCCAGTACTTC. The chain has TRBV6-5 and TRBJ2-5, with D possibly being TRBD2 (5 bases). This CDR3 comprises 12 residues. The ends were cut back, 8 bases at V and 4 bases at J, with 11 bases in the middle. Germline values: CDR1 MNHEY, CDR2 SVGAGI.

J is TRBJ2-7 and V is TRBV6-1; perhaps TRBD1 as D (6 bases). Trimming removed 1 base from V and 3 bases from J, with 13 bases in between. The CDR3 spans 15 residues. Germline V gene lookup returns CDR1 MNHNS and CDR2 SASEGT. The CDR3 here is CASSEVSGTHYEQYF. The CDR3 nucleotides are TGTGCCAGCAGTGAAGTTTCCGGGACACACTACGAGCAGTACTTC.

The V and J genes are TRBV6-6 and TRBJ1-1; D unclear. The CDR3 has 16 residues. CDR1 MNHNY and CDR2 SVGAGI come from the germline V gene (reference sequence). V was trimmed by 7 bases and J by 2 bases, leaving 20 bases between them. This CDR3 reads CASIINRATRNTEAFF. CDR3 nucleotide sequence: TGTGCCAGCATTATTAACCGGGCCACCCGTAACACTGAAGCTTTCTTT.

The DNA for the CDR3 is TGTGCCACCAGTGACTTCGGGGATGTCCGGACTAGCGGGAGGAATTGGGCCACCGGGGAGCTGTTTTTT. Translating gives CATSDFGDVRTSGRNWATGELFF. J is TRBJ2-2 and V is TRBV24-1; 14 bases agree with TRBD2. With 4 bases clipped from V and 4 bases from J, the junction kept 22 bases outside the gene matches. CDR1 KGHDR and CDR2 SFDVKD come from the germline V gene. The CDR3 sequence is 23 residues long.

The CDR3 sequence: CASSHNNEQFF. The CDR3, as DNA: TGCGCCAGCAGCCATAACAATGAGCAGTTCTTC. The chain recombines TRBV4-1 with TRBJ2-1; unclear D gene. The CDR3 length is 11 residues. Trimming took 3 bases from V and 5 from J, leaving 2 bases between them. The germline V gene encodes CDR1 MGHRA and CDR2 YSYEKL.